Each of the 8 T cell receptor beta chains below was sequenced from the same sample in a study of identical twins. TCRdb independently ran MiXCR on the 5' RACE reads; one entry per CDR3 protein. Among 460,000 or so distinct CDR3 sequences listed, approximately 15% were seen once. The same sample was also studied in work on yellow fever vaccine responses in identical twins.

The sample was CD4+ T cells sorted from blood. The source is a woman aged 18-29 years in good health.

This clonotype was seen a handful of times. The chain links TRBV10-3 to TRBJ2-7, with TRBD1 matching 7 bases. The trim removed 6 bases at V and 3 bases at J, leaving 20 bases unmatched. The germline V gene encodes CDR1 ENHRY and CDR2 SYGVKD. The length of the CDR3 is 18 residues. The CDR3 reads CAIRIGGFNGLVGYEQYF. As DNA, the CDR3 is TGTGCCATCAGAATAGGGGGCTTTAACGGACTTGTAGGCTACGAGCAGTACTTC.

The chain recombines TRBV7-9 with TRBJ1-1; no reliable D call. Germline assignment: CDR1 SEHNR and CDR2 FQNEAQ (reference sequence). The CDR3 has 15 residues. Trimming took off 1 base at V and 0 bases at J, with 9 bases between the two ends. The CDR3 loop reads CASSLGSRMNTEAFF. The CDR3 DNA sequence: TGTGCCAGCAGCTTAGGGTCCAGAATGAACACTGAAGCTTTCTTT.

This rearrangement joins TRBV11-3 to TRBJ2-3; tentatively, D is TRBD2 (5 bases). The CDR3 loop spans 15 amino acids. Trimming pared 5 bases from V and 0 bases from J, leaving 12 bases between. Per germline, CDR1 SGHNT and CDR2 YENEEA. CDR3 DNA sequence: TGTGCCAGCAGCCGAGACTACCCAAGCACAGATACGCAGTATTTT. Translating it yields CASSRDYPSTDTQYF.

The count of this clonotype is one. The chain recombines TRBV20-1 with TRBJ2-3; 15 bases align to TRBD2. The V and J ends lost 6 bases and 6 bases, in that order; junction bases with no gene match: 10. Per the germline V gene, CDR1 is DFQATT and CDR2 is SNEGSKA (reference sequence). This CDR3 has 16 residues. The CDR3 loop reads CSADAGTSGGRDTQYF. The CDR3 DNA reads as TGCAGTGCCGACGCCGGGACTAGCGGGGGGAGGGATACGCAGTATTTT.

The V call is TRBV3-1, the J call TRBJ2-7, with TRBD2 identical over 9 bases. Per germline, CDR1 LGHDT and CDR2 YNNKEL (reference sequence). The ends lost 4 bases at V and 2 bases at J; junction bases unmatched: 12. The CDR3 has 17 amino acids. DNA for the CDR3: TGTGCCAGCAGCCCTTATAGGGGGCTAGCGGGAACCTACGAGCAGTACTTC. This gives the protein CASSPYRGLAGTYEQYF.

This clonotype was seen more than once but under ten times. V usage is TRBV29-1 and J usage is TRBJ2-7; weak D call: TRBD1 (5 bases). This CDR3 contains 13 residues. V dropped 4 bases and J dropped 3 bases, with 13 bases sitting between them. Germline CDR1 SQVTM, CDR2 ANQGSEA. The CDR3 DNA reads as TGCAGCGTTGTCCAGGGTGGTGTCTACGAGCAGTACTTC. It translates to CSVVQGGVYEQYF.

The genes are TRBV12-3 or TRBV12-4 and TRBJ2-5; TRBD1 or TRBD2 may be the D gene (5 bases each). With 2 bases removed from V and 5 bases from J, the gap between germline ends came to 18 bases. This CDR3 has 16 residues. The CDR3 DNA reads as TGTGCCAGCAGTTTATCCAGGGCCGCTGGCGGGGAGACCCAGTACTTC. Protein: CASSLSRAAGGETQYF.

This clonotype was seen many times. This chain joins TRBV5-1 and TRBJ2-7, with 9 nucleotides matching TRBD1. There are 15 residues in the CDR3. CDR1 and CDR2 (germline): SGHRS, YFSETQ. Trimming at V came to 4 bases and at J to 0 bases, leaving 5 bases not matched to a gene. The CDR3 reads CASSPTGGGSYEQYF. For the CDR3, the DNA is TGCGCCAGCAGCCCGACAGGGGGAGGCTCCTACGAGCAGTACTTC.